This T cell receptor (beta chain) was profiled in a study of cytomegalovirus exposure and HLA in healthy donors. Study-wide background: As an earlier analysis found, around 190 million T cells yielded about 100 million unique TCR beta sequences. Study-level findings and limits: Testing in vitro showed three CMV-associated chains specific for CMV antigens. A later analysis found common viral pathogens apparently linked to several of the most significant clusters.

The V end lost 1 base, the J end lost 4 bases, and 8 bases lay between the germline ends. Germline assignment: CDR1 MGHRA and CDR2 YSYEKL. CDR3 length: 14 amino acids. Researchers ran the PCR with 60 Vbeta and 13 Jbeta primers. Clones were sequenced by immunoSEQ multiplex PCR, and TCRdb holds only the in-frame ones, with some missing. The data contain about 160,000 clones, around 86% of them seen just once; the ten biggest clones take up approximately 1%. As regards this clone: The antigen remains undetermined.

The receptor comes from a girl aged 2 to 10 in good health and CMV-seropositive. The source material was PBMCs. The chain uses TRBV4-1 and TRBJ2-4, with D possibly matching TRBD2 (5 bases). The CDR3 DNA is TGCGCCAGCAGCCAAGTAGGAGGAAAAAACATTCAGTACTTC. Amino acids: CASSQVGGKNIQYF.